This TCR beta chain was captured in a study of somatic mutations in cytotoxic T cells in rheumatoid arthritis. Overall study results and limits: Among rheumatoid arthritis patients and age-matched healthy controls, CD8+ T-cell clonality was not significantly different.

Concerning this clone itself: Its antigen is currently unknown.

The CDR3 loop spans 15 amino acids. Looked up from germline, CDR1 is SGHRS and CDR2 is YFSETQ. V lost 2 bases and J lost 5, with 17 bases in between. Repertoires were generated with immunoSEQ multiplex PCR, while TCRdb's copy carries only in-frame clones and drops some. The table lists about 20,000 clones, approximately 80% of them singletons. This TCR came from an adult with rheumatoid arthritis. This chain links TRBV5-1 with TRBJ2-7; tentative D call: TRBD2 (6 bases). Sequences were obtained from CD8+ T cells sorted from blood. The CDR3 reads CASSFSLAQANEQYF. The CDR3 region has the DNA TGCGCCAGCAGCTTCTCACTAGCCCAGGCAAACGAGCAGTACTTC. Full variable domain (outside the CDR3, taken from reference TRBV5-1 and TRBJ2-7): KAGVTQTPRYLIKTRGQQVTLSCSPISGHRSVSWYQQTPGQGLQFLFEYFSETQRNKGNFPGRFSGRQFSNSRSEMNVSTLELGDSALYLCASSFSLAQANEQYFGPGTRLTVT.